The next 12 T cell receptor beta chains were all read from a single sample in a study of blood T cell repertoires in COVID-19. Assay used: immunoSEQ multiplex PCR; TCRdb lists only in-frame clones, some missing. Of 150,000 to 180,000 clones detected, around 79% appear once; the ten largest clones hold roughly 1.7%. What was sequenced was peripheral blood. Receptors were obtained from a man older than 75 with acute or convalescent COVID-19.

The gene calls are TRBV28 and TRBJ2-3; D possibly corresponds to TRBD1 (6 bases). V was cut by 5 bases and J by 3 bases, with 18 bases left in between. The CDR3 is made up of 16 amino acids. The germline V gene has CDR1 MDHEN and CDR2 SYDVKM. The CDR3, as DNA: TGTGCCAGCAGTGTAATGGGACACTTGGGGACAGATACGCAGTATTTT. Its protein is CASSVMGHLGTDTQYF.

This clone was observed many times. The chain joins TRBV7-9 to TRBJ2-5; 7 positions agree with TRBD1. The CDR3 loop spans 15 amino acids. V dropped 3 bases and J dropped 5; count of bases not matched to a gene: 9. Germline V gene data show CDR1 as SEHNR and CDR2 as FQNEAQ (reference sequence). CDR3 sequence (DNA): TGTGCCAGCAGCTTCACCGAGGGGGCCTGGGAGACCCAGTACTTC. Translation gives CASSFTEGAWETQYF.

The gene calls are TRBV28 and TRBJ2-3; the match to TRBD2 covers 8 bases. The germline gives CDR1 MDHEN, CDR2 SYDVKM. This CDR3 is 15 amino acids long. V was pared by 5 bases and J by 3 bases, with 7 bases of the junction left unmatched. The CDR3 region is CASSGAGAATDTQYF. The DNA for the CDR3 is TGTGCCAGCAGTGGAGCGGGGGCCGCTACAGATACGCAGTATTTT.

The chain combines TRBV4-1 with TRBJ1-1; D might be TRBD1 (5 bases). CDR1 is MGHRA and CDR2 is YSYEKL in the germline V gene. CDR3 length: 15 amino acids. Between the trimmed V and J ends, which lost 0 bases and 1 base, there was a span of 9 bases. The CDR3 DNA sequence: TGCGCCAGCAGCCAAGAGACAGTAACGAACACTGAAGCTTTCTTT. This gives the protein CASSQETVTNTEAFF.

The V call is TRBV18, the J call TRBJ2-7; 7 nucleotides agree with TRBD1. The V gene end was trimmed by 3 bases and the J gene end by 5 bases; junction bases not matched to a gene: 7. The CDR3 contains 14 residues. Germline-derived CDR1 and CDR2 are KGHSH and LQKENI. This chain's CDR3 is CASSPRQGDHEQYF. The CDR3 DNA reads as TGTGCCAGCTCACCTCGGCAGGGGGACCACGAGCAGTACTTC.

The chain joins TRBV25-1 to TRBJ1-6; D perhaps matches TRBD1 (6 bases). The CDR3 loop spans 16 amino acids. Per germline, CDR1 MGHDK and CDR2 SYGVNS. Trimming removed 3 bases from V and 11 bases from J, with 20 bases in between. Here the CDR3 reads CASSDIGGAGRPPLHF. In DNA form, the CDR3 reads TGTGCCAGCAGTGATATTGGGGGGGCAGGGCGGCCACCCCTCCACTTT.

This clone was counted only a few times. The chain carries TRBV19 and TRBJ2-3, with TRBD1 matching 10 bases. V was pared by 4 bases and J by 3 bases, with 4 bases of the junction left unmatched. This CDR3 comprises 15 residues. Germline CDR1 is LNHDA and CDR2 is SQIVND (reference sequence). The CDR3 is CASSRLDRGTDTQYF. The CDR3 DNA is TGTGCCAGTAGTAGACTGGACAGGGGGACAGATACGCAGTATTTT.

The chain links TRBV11-2 to TRBJ1-1; D perhaps matches TRBD1 (6 bases). Germline CDR1 and CDR2: SGHAT and FQNNGV. The CDR3 runs 15 residues. The V and J ends lost 5 bases and 5 bases respectively, with 18 bases between them. CDR3 amino acids: CASSVLSRGMTEAFF. For the CDR3, the DNA is TGTGCCAGCAGCGTTTTGAGTAGGGGGATGACTGAAGCTTTCTTT. Full variable domain (remainder filled in from reference TRBV11-2 and TRBJ1-1): EAGVAQSPRYKIIEKRQSVAFWCNPISGHATLYWYQQILGQGPKLLIQFQNNGVVDDSQLPKDRFSAERLKGVDSTLKIQPAKLEDSAVYLCASSVLSRGMTEAFFGQGTRLTVV.

The chain has TRBV30 and TRBJ2-2; no clear D. CDR1 and CDR2 (germline): GTSNPN, SVGIG (reference sequence). V lost 0 bases to trimming and J lost 4 bases, with 6 bases between them. This CDR3 spans 13 amino acids. The CDR3 DNA sequence: TGTGCCTGGAGTGTAACAGCCACCGGGGAGCTGTTTTTT. Its translation is CAWSVTATGELFF.

The chain carries TRBV10-3 and TRBJ2-1, with D possibly TRBD2 on 6 matching bases. Between the trimmed V and J ends, which lost 0 bases and 5 bases, there was a span of 8 bases. Per germline, CDR1 ENHRY and CDR2 SYGVKD. The CDR3 runs 14 residues. DNA for the CDR3: TGTGCCATCAGTGAGTCCGGAGGGAACAATGAGCAGTTCTTC. Translating it yields CAISESGGNNEQFF.

The chain links TRBV6-1 to TRBJ1-6; maybe TRBD1 (5 bases). Trimming left V 0 bases short and J 10 bases short, with 10 bases between. The CDR3 runs 14 residues. Germline CDR1 is MNHNS and CDR2 is SASEGT. CDR3 loop: CASSEAGVRSPLHF. The CDR3 DNA is TGTGCCAGCAGTGAAGCAGGGGTTCGATCACCCCTCCACTTT.

This chain connects TRBV7-8 to TRBJ1-1, with 9 positions matching TRBD1. The CDR3 is 13 residues long. Germline V gives CDR1 SGHVS, CDR2 FQNEAQ. V gave up 5 bases and J gave up 5 bases; unmatched junction bases: 3. CDR3 coding DNA: TGTGCCAGCAGCCGGGACAGGGAAACTGAAGCTTTCTTT. Protein product: CASSRDRETEAFF.